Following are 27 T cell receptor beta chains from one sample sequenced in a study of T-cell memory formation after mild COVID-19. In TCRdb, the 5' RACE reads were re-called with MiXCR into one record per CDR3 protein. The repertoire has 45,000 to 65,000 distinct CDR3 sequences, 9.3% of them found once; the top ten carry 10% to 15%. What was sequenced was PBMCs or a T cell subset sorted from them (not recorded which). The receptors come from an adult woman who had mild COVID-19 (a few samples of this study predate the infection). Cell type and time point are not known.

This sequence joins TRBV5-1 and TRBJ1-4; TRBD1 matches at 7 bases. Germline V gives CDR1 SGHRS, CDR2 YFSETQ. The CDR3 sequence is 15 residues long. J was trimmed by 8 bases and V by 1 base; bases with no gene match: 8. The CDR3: CASSLTGDRGEKLFF. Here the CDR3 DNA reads TGCGCCAGCAGCTTGACGGGGGACAGAGGCGAAAAACTGTTTTTT.

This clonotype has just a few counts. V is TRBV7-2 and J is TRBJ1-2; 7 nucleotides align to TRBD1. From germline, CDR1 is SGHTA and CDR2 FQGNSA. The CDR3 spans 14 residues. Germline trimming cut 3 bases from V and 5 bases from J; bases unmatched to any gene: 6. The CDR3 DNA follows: TGTGCCAGCAGCTTGGACAGGTCCCGATATGGCTACACCTTC. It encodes CASSLDRSRYGYTF. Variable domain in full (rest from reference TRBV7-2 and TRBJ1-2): GAGVSQSPSNKVTEKGKDVELRCDPISGHTALYWYRQSLGQGLEFLIYFQGNSAPDKSGLPSDRFSAERTGGSVSTLTIQRTQQEDSAVYLCASSLDRSRYGYTFGSGTRLTVV.

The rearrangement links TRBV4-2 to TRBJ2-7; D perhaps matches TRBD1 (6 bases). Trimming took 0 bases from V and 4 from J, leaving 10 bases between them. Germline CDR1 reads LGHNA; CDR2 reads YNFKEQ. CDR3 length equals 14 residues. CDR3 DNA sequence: TGTGCCAGCAGCCAAGATCTGAGGGGGTACGAGCAGTACTTC. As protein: CASSQDLRGYEQYF.

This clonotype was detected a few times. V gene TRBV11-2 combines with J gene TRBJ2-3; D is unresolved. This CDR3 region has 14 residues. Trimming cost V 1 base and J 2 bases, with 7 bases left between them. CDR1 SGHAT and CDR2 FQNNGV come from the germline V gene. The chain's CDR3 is CASSLVRFTDTQYF. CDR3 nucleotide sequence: TGTGCCAGCAGCTTAGTCCGGTTCACAGATACGCAGTATTTT.

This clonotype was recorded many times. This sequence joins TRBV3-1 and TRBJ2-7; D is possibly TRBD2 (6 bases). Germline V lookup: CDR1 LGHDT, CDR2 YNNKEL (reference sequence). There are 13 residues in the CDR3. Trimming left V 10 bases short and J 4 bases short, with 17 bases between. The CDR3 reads CATGFAGRYEQYF. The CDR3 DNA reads TGTGCCACCGGCTTTGCGGGGCGTTACGAGCAGTACTTC.

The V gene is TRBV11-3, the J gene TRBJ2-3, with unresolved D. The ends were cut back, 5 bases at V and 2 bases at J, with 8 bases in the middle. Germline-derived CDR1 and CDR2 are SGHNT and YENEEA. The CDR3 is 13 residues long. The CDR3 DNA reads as TGTGCCAGCAGCAACTGGTACACAGATACGCAGTATTTT. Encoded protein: CASSNWYTDTQYF.

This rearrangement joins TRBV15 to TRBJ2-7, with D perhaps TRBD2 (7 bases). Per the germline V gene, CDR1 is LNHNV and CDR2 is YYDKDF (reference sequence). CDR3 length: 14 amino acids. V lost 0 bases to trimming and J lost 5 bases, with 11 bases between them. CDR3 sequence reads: CATSRDTGRDEQYF. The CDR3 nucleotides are TGTGCCACCAGCAGAGATACAGGGAGGGACGAGCAGTACTTC.

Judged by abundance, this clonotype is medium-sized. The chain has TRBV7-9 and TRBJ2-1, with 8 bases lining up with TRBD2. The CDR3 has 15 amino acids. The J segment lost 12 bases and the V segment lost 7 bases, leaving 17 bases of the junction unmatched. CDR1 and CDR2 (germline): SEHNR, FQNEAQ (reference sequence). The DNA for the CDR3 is TGTGCCAGCACCCAGACGGGAGGGCCTGTCGATGGGCAGTTCTTC. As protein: CASTQTGGPVDGQFF.

The CDR3 here is CASSQSHGGGPMTEAFF. The CDR3 coding sequence is TGTGCCAGCAGCCAATCACACGGGGGAGGGCCTATGACTGAAGCTTTCTTT. J is TRBJ1-1 and V is TRBV7-9, with a weak D call TRBD1 (5 bases). The V gene lost 5 bases and the J gene lost 5 bases, with 24 bases spanning the gap. Germline CDR1 reads SEHNR; CDR2 reads FQNEAQ (reference sequence). This CDR3 has 17 amino acids.

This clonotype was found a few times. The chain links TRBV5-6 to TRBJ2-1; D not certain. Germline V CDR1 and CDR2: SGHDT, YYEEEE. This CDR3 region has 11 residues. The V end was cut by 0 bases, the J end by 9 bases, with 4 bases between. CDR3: CASSLALEQFF. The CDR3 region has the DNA TGTGCCAGCAGCTTGGCACTTGAGCAGTTCTTC.

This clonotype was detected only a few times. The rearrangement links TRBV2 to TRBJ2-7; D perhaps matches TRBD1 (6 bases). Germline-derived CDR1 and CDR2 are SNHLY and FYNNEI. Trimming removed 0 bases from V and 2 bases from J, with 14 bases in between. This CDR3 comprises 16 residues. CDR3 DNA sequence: TGTGCCAGCAGTGAAGCGCGGAGGACAGCTACCTACGAGCAGTACTTC. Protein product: CASSEARRTATYEQYF. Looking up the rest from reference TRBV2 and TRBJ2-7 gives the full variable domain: EPEVTQTPSHQVTQMGQEVILRCVPISNHLYFYWYRQILGQKVEFLVSFYNNEISEKSEIFDDQFSVERPDGSNFTLKIRSTKLEDSAMYFCASSEARRTATYEQYFGPGTRLTVT.

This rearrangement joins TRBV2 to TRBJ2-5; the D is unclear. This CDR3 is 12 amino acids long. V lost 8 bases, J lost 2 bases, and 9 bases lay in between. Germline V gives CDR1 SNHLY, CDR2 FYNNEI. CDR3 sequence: CASGKEQETQYF. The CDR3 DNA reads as TGTGCCAGCGGGAAAGAGCAAGAGACCCAGTACTTC. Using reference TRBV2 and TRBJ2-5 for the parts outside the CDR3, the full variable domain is EPEVTQTPSHQVTQMGQEVILRCVPISNHLYFYWYRQILGQKVEFLVSFYNNEISEKSEIFDDQFSVERPDGSNFTLKIRSTKLEDSAMYFCASGKEQETQYFGPGTRLLVL.

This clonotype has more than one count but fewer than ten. The CDR3 nucleotides read TGTGCCAGCAGCGTAGGAATTCTAGCGGGAACCGGGGAGCTGTTTTTT. It codes for CASSVGILAGTGELFF. The V and J genes are TRBV9 and TRBJ2-2; 9 nucleotides match TRBD2. Germline CDR1 reads SGDLS; CDR2 reads YYNGEE. V was clipped by 0 bases and J by 5 bases; unmatched bases: 5. The CDR3 spans 16 residues.

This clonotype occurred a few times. DNA of the CDR3: TGCAGTGCTTGGGAGCCAGGGAAGGATGAGCAGTTCTTC. Encoded protein: CSAWEPGKDEQFF. J is TRBJ2-1 and V is TRBV20-1, with D perhaps being TRBD1 or TRBD2 (5 bases each). The CDR3 sequence is 13 residues long. V lost 5 bases to trimming and J lost 8 bases, with 16 bases between them. Germline loops: CDR1 DFQATT, CDR2 SNEGSKA (reference sequence).

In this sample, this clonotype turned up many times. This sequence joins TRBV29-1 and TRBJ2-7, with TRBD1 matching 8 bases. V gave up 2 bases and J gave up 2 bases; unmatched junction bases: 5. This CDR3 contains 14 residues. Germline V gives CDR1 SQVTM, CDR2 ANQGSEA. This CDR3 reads CSVERTGSPYEQYF. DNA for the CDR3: TGCAGCGTTGAAAGGACAGGGTCACCCTACGAGCAGTACTTC.

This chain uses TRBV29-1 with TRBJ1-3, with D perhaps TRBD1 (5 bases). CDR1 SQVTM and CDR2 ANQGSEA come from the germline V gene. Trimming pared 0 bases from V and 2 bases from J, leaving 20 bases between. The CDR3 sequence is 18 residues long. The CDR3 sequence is CSVEEGGGRVIAGNTIYF. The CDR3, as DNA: TGCAGCGTTGAAGAGGGAGGCGGCAGGGTCATTGCTGGAAACACCATATATTTT.

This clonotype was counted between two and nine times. In DNA form, the CDR3 reads TGTGCCAGCAGTATACTAGCGGGAGATTACAATGAGCAGTTCTTC. Translation: CASSILAGDYNEQFF. The V call is TRBV6-4, the J call TRBJ2-1; 11 bases align to TRBD2. V was clipped by 5 bases and J by 4 bases; unmatched bases: 4. The length of the CDR3 is 15 residues. Germline V gene lookup returns CDR1 MRHNA and CDR2 SNTAGT.

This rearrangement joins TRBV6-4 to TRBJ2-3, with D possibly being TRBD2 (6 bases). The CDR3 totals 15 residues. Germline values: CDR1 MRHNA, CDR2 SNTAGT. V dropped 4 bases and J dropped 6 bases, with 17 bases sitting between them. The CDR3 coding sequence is TGTGCCAGCAGTGCTACAGCGGGCGGGACGGATACGCAGTATTTT. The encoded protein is CASSATAGGTDTQYF.

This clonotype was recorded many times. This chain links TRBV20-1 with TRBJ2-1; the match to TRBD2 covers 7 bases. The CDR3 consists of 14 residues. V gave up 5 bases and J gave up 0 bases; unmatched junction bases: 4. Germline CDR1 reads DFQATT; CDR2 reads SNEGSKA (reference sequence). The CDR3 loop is CSASSGLSYNEQFF. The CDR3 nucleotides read TGCAGTGCTTCTAGCGGCCTCTCCTACAATGAGCAGTTCTTC.

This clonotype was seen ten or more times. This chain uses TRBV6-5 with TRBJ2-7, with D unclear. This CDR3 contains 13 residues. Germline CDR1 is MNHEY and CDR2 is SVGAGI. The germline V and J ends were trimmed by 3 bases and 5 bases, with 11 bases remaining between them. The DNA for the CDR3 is TGTGCCAGCAGTTATCTGGACGTCGACGAGCAGTACTTC. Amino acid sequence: CASSYLDVDEQYF.

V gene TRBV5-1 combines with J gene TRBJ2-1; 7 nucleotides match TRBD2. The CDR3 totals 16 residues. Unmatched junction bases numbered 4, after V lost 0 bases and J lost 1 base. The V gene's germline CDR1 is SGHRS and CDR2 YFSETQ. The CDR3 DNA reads TGCGCCAGCAGCTTGGATCTAGCGGTTTCCTACAATGAGCAGTTCTTC. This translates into CASSLDLAVSYNEQFF. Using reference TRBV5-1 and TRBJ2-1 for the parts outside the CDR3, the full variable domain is KAGVTQTPRYLIKTRGQQVTLSCSPISGHRSVSWYQQTPGQGLQFLFEYFSETQRNKGNFPGRFSGRQFSNSRSEMNVSTLELGDSALYLCASSLDLAVSYNEQFFGPGTRLTVL.

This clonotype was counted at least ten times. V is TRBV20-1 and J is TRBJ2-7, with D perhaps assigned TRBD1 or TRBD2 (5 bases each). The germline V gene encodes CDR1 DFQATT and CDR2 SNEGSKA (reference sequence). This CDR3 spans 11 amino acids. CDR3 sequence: CSGTQAYEQYF. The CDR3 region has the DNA TGCAGCGGGACGCAGGCCTACGAGCAGTACTTC.

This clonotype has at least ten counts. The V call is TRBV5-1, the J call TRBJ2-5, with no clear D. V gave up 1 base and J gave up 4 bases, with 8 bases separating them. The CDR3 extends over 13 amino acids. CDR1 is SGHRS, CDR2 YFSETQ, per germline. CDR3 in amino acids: CASSLQGLETQYF. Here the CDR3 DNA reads TGCGCCAGCAGCTTGCAAGGGTTAGAGACCCAGTACTTC.

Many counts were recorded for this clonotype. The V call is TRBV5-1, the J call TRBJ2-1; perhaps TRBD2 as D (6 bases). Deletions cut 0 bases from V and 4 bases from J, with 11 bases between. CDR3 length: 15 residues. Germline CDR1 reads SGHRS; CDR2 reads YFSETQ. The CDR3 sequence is CASSLDLSGYNEQFF. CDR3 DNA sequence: TGCGCCAGCAGCTTGGACCTTAGCGGTTACAATGAGCAGTTCTTC. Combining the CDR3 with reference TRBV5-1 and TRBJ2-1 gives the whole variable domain KAGVTQTPRYLIKTRGQQVTLSCSPISGHRSVSWYQQTPGQGLQFLFEYFSETQRNKGNFPGRFSGRQFSNSRSEMNVSTLELGDSALYLCASSLDLSGYNEQFFGPGTRLTVL.

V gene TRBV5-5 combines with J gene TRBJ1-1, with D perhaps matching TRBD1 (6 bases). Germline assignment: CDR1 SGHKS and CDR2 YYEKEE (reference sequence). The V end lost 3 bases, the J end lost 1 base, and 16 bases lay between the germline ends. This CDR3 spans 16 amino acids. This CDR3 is CASSSQSRTANTEAFF. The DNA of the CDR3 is TGTGCCAGCAGCTCCCAATCTCGGACAGCGAACACTGAAGCTTTCTTT.

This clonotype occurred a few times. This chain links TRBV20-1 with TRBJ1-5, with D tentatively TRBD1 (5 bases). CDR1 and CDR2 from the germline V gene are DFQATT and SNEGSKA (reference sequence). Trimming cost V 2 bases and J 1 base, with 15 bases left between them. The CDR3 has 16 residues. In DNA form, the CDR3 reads TGCAGTGCTAGATGGGGGGGGGATCGGAGCAATCAGCCCCAGCATTTT. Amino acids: CSARWGGDRSNQPQHF.

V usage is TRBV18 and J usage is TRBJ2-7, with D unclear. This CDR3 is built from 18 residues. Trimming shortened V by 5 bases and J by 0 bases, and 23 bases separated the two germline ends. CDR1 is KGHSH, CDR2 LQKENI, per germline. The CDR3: CASSSIGRTTSGSYEQYF. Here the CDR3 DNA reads TGTGCCAGCTCAAGCATCGGGCGGACGACCTCGGGCTCCTACGAGCAGTACTTC.